The clone carrying this T cell receptor (beta chain) was detected a few times. With V trimmed by 6 bases and J by 6 bases, 11 bases remained unmatched. In germline, CDR1 is SGHDT, CDR2 YYEEEE. CDR3 length equals 15 residues. Expressed TCRB transcripts were sequenced, since all the RNA that had been isolated was reverse transcribed. Using immunoSEQ multiplex PCR, the repertoire was profiled, and TCRdb retains in-frame clones only, with some absent. The table lists 150,000 or so clones, 9% to 9.5% of them singletons. This entry comes from a study of beta chain features in type 1 diabetes. Purities in excess of 95% were seen in all sorted populations.

The chain recombines TRBV5-6 with TRBJ2-2, with TRBD2 matching 7 bases. The specimen sequenced was central memory CD4+ T cells from blood. This TCR came from a man aged 18-30 years in good health. The CDR3 loop reads CASTLPGRRAGELFF. CDR3 coding DNA: TGTGCCAGCACCCTGCCCGGGAGGAGGGCCGGGGAGCTGTTTTTT.